Below are 12 T cell receptor beta chains sequenced from a single sample in a study of blood T cell repertoires in COVID-19. Profiled with immunoSEQ multiplex PCR; TCRdb holds only in-frame clones, not every one. The sample includes approximately 140,000 clones, around four fifths of them seen just once. Sequenced input: peripheral blood. These receptors came from a woman aged 40 to 50 with active or convalescent COVID-19.

The rearrangement links TRBV11-2 to TRBJ2-7, with 10 bases matching TRBD2. The CDR3 contains 18 residues. Germline V gene data show CDR1 as SGHAT and CDR2 as FQNNGV. J was trimmed by 4 bases and V by 0 bases; bases with no gene match: 12. The CDR3 bases are TGTGCCAGCAGCTTAGAGCTCCCGGGACTAGCGTTCTGGTACGAGCAGTACTTC. Its translation is CASSLELPGLAFWYEQYF.

The chain links TRBV10-3 to TRBJ1-2; 8 nucleotides align to TRBD1. The length of the CDR3 is 13 residues. From germline, CDR1 is ENHRY and CDR2 SYGVKD. V lost 7 bases to trimming and J lost 8 bases; unmatched junction nucleotides: 9. The CDR3 region is CAINARGQEGYTF. CDR3 DNA: TGTGCCATCAATGCCAGGGGGCAGGAAGGCTACACCTTC.

This chain joins TRBV30 and TRBJ2-5; a weak D match, TRBD1 (5 bases). The CDR3 length is 13 residues. Trimming took off 2 bases at V and 0 bases at J, with 7 bases between the two ends. Germline CDR1 GTSNPN, CDR2 SVGIG (reference sequence). CDR3 coding DNA: TGTGCCTGGAGTCTAGGGGACCAAGAGACCCAGTACTTC. Translation gives CAWSLGDQETQYF.

The V and J genes are TRBV5-6 and TRBJ2-5, with D perhaps TRBD2 (5 bases). The V and J ends lost 0 bases and 4 bases respectively, with 16 bases between them. The CDR3 extends over 16 amino acids. The germline gives CDR1 SGHDT, CDR2 YYEEEE. In nucleotides, the CDR3 is TGTGCCAGCAGCTTGGAATGGGCAGTTGAGGGAGAGACCCAGTACTTC. Translation gives CASSLEWAVEGETQYF.

DNA of the CDR3: TGTGCCAGCAGCTTGGCCAGGGCGAACACTGAAGCTTTCTTT. Translation gives CASSLARANTEAFF. The J gene is TRBJ1-1, the V gene TRBV5-4; perhaps TRBD1 as D (5 bases). The CDR3 is 14 amino acids. CDR1 SGHNT and CDR2 YYREEE come from the germline V gene (reference sequence). Trimming pared 0 bases from V and 1 base from J, leaving 7 bases between.

The gene calls are TRBV2 and TRBJ1-2, with TRBD1 identical over 8 bases. This CDR3 comprises 13 residues. Germline V CDR1 and CDR2: SNHLY, FYNNEI. After removal of 3 bases from V and 7 bases from J, the junction contained 4 bases not matched to a gene. The CDR3: CASSDRTGSGYTF. CDR3 sequence (DNA): TGTGCCAGCAGTGACCGGACAGGGTCTGGCTACACCTTC.

V is TRBV19 and J is TRBJ2-3; D call uncertain. The CDR3 runs to 14 residues. Germline V gene lookup returns CDR1 LNHDA and CDR2 SQIVND (reference sequence). Trimming took 1 base from V and 4 from J, leaving 9 bases between them. The CDR3 loop is CASSIGGWADTQYF. Here the CDR3 DNA reads TGTGCCAGTAGTATAGGCGGTTGGGCAGATACGCAGTATTTT.

The chain employs TRBV7-9 and TRBJ2-3; 10 bases line up with TRBD1. The V gene's germline CDR1 is SEHNR and CDR2 FQNEAQ (reference sequence). The CDR3 contains 15 residues. V lost 8 bases and J lost 4; bases outside the gene matches: 9. The CDR3, as DNA: TGTGCCAGCGGAGGATTGACAGGGGGCGCAGATACGCAGTATTTT. Translation gives CASGGLTGGADTQYF. The variable domain in full, with the rest retrieved from reference TRBV7-9 and TRBJ2-3, is DTGVSQNPRHKITKRGQNVTFRCDPISEHNRLYWYRQTLGQGPEFLTYFQNEAQLEKSRLLSDRFSAERPKGSFSTLEIQRTEQGDSAMYLCASGGLTGGADTQYFGPGTRLTVL.

The V call is TRBV19, the J call TRBJ2-3; a possible D gene is TRBD2 (6 bases). The CDR3 runs 14 residues. Germline-derived CDR1 and CDR2 are LNHDA and SQIVND (reference sequence). The V gene lost 3 bases and the J gene lost 4 bases, with 11 bases spanning the gap. The CDR3 DNA reads TGTGCCAGTAGTATGTCCCGACTAGCAGATACGCAGTATTTT. This encodes CASSMSRLADTQYF.

This clone was counted only a few times. The chain combines TRBV19 with TRBJ2-3, with D uncertain. Germline values: CDR1 LNHDA, CDR2 SQIVND (reference sequence). Trimming removed 0 bases at V and 6 bases at J, with 16 bases between. The CDR3 contains 16 residues. DNA of the CDR3: TGTGCCAGTAGTATAGATCCGTCCAACCATGCGGATACGCAGTATTTT. It specifies CASSIDPSNHADTQYF.

The CDR3: CASSQAGIGNTIYF. The DNA of the CDR3 is TGTGCCAGCAGCCAAGCAGGAATTGGAAACACCATATATTTT. V usage is TRBV3-1 (or the pseudogene TRBV3-2) and J usage is TRBJ1-3, with D hard to call. V was cut by 1 base and J by 3 bases, with 7 bases left in between. Per the germline V gene, CDR1 is LGHDT and CDR2 is YNNKEL (reference sequence). The CDR3 is made up of 14 amino acids.

The V call is TRBV27, the J call TRBJ1-1; weak D call: TRBD1 (5 bases). This CDR3 region has 14 residues. In germline, CDR1 is MNHEY, CDR2 SMNVEV (reference sequence). V gave up 8 bases and J gave up 1 base, with 14 bases separating them. In DNA, the CDR3 is TGTGCCAGCCGAAATTGGGGGGAGAACACTGAAGCTTTCTTT. Translated: CASRNWGENTEAFF.